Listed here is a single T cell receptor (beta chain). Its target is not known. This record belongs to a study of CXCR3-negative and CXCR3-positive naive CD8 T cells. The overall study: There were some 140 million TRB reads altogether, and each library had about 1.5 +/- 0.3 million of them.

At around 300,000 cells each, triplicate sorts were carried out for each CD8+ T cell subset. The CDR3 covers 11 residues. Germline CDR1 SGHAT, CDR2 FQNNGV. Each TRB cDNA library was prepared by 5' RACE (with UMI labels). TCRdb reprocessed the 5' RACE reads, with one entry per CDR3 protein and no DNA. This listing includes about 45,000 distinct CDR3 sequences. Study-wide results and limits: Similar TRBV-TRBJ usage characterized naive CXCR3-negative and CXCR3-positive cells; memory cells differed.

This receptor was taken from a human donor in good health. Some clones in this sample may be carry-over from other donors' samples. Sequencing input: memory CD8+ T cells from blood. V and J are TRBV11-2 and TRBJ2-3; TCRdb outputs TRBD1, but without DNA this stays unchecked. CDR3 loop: CASRFGTFKYF.